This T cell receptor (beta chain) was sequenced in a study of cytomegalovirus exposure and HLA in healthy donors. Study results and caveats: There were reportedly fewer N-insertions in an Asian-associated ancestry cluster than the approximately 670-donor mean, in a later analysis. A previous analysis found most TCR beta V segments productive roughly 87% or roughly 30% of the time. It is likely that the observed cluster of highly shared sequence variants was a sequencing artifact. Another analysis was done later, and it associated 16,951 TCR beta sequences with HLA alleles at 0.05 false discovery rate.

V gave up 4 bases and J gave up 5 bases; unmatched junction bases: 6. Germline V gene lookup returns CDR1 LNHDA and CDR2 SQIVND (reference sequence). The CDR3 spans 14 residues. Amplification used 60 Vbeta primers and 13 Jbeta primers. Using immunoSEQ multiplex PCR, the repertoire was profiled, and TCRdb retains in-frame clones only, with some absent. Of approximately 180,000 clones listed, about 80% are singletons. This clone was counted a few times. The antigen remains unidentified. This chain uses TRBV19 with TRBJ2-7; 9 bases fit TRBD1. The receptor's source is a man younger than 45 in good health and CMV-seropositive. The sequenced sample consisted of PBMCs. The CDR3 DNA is TGTGCCAGTAGTAGAGGGACAGGGTCCCACGAGCAGTACTTC. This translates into CASSRGTGSHEQYF.